The 29 T cell receptor beta chains below were found in one sample sequenced in a study of T cell responses to AZD1222 COVID-19 vaccine (dated by TCRdb to 2020 to 2022). The method behind the library was the immunoSEQ multiplex PCR assay. The table comes from immuneACCESS by way of TCRdb, which keeps in-frame sequences with V and J called. Part of the clones is missing from these tables; in studies checked, under half for an unresolved V gene and the rest for unknown reasons. This sample has approximately 190,000 clones in its table, and over 70% of those were observed once. The ten largest clones capture around 2.5% of the sample. The time point label, as the study defines it: baseline before first vaccination. The intended sense of this specimen's treatment or condition label: meningococcal conjugate vaccine given as trial control. Sequenced material: peripheral blood, taken on day 0 of MenACWY control vaccination. The source is an adult in good health.

The J gene is TRBJ2-5, the V gene TRBV5-1; possibly TRBD1 for D (6 bases). Germline V gene lookup returns CDR1 SGHRS and CDR2 YFSETQ. Trimming pared 0 bases from V and 2 bases from J, leaving 11 bases between. The CDR3 totals 15 residues. The DNA for the CDR3 is TGCGCCAGCAGCTTGGTTTTTCAGGGGCAAGAGACCCAGTACTTC. As protein: CASSLVFQGQETQYF.

The chain carries TRBV3-1 (or the pseudogene TRBV3-2) and TRBJ2-3; D may be TRBD1 or TRBD2 (6 bases each). Germline CDR1 and CDR2: LGHDT and YNNKEL (reference sequence). Trimming shortened V by 0 bases and J by 9 bases, and 13 bases separated the two germline ends. This CDR3 is 14 amino acids long. CDR3 nucleotides: TGTGCCAGCAGCCAAGATAGGGGGGAGGTCACGCAGTATTTT. Amino acids: CASSQDRGEVTQYF.

The chain employs TRBV7-2 and TRBJ2-5; TRBD1 aligns across 8 bases. In germline, CDR1 is SGHTA, CDR2 FQGNSA. The ends lost 4 bases at V and 4 bases at J; junction bases unmatched: 11. This CDR3 is 16 amino acids long. CDR3 coding DNA: TGTGCCAGCAGCTCACCCCTATGGACAGGGCGAGAGACCCAGTACTTC. This encodes CASSSPLWTGRETQYF.

This clone was seen once. CDR3 sequence reads: CASTGTGSEKLFF. CDR3 DNA sequence: TGTGCCAGTACCGGGACAGGGAGTGAAAAACTGTTTTTT. This chain joins TRBV2 and TRBJ1-4; 9 positions agree with TRBD1. This CDR3 has 13 amino acids. Germline V CDR1 and CDR2: SNHLY, FYNNEI. V shed 9 bases and J 7 bases; nucleotides not matched to a gene: 6.

CDR3 nucleotide sequence: TGTGCCAGCAGTGAGGCCCCTTGGGAGCCTAGCAATCAGCCCCAGCATTTT. It specifies CASSEAPWEPSNQPQHF. The chain couples TRBV2 to TRBJ1-5; unclear D gene. The V end lost 3 bases, the J end lost 0 bases, and 15 bases lay between the germline ends. The CDR3 spans 17 residues. Germline values: CDR1 SNHLY, CDR2 FYNNEI.

V and J are TRBV5-8 and TRBJ1-2, with D maybe TRBD1 (6 bases). Germline CDR1 is SGHTS and CDR2 is YDEGEE. V was pared by 3 bases and J by 6 bases, with 12 bases between. The CDR3 has 13 residues. The CDR3 loop is CASSSPGEDGYTF. CDR3 DNA sequence: TGTGCCAGCAGCTCCCCAGGGGAGGATGGCTACACCTTC.

This clone was seen once. CDR3 bases: TGTGCCAGCGCACGACTAGCGGGCGACAATGAGCAGTTCTTC. This encodes CASARLAGDNEQFF. The rearrangement links TRBV19 to TRBJ2-1; 10 positions match TRBD2. Germline V gene lookup returns CDR1 LNHDA and CDR2 SQIVND (reference sequence). The CDR3 has 14 residues. V trimming: 9 bases; J trimming: 5 bases; junction bases outside the gene matches: 7.

V usage is TRBV28 and J usage is TRBJ2-6; D possibly matches TRBD1 or TRBD2 (5 bases each). From germline, CDR1 is MDHEN and CDR2 SYDVKM. The CDR3 extends over 13 amino acids. Trimming left V 8 bases short and J 3 bases short, with 8 bases between. The CDR3 spells CASGGYGANVLTF. Written as DNA, the CDR3 is TGTGCCAGCGGGGGTTATGGGGCCAACGTCCTGACTTTC.

This sequence joins TRBV19 and TRBJ1-4; 7 bases map to TRBD1. J gave up 0 bases and V 7 bases, and 8 bases lay outside the gene matches. CDR3 length equals 16 residues. Germline CDR1 and CDR2: LNHDA and SQIVND (reference sequence). In DNA form, the CDR3 reads TGTGCCAGTAAAAGGACAGGCCGAGCAACTAATGAAAAACTGTTTTTT. Its protein is CASKRTGRATNEKLFF.

CDR3 in DNA: TGTGCCAGTAGTATAAGAGTAAGCGTCGAGCAGTACTTC. Protein: CASSIRVSVEQYF. This chain links TRBV19 with TRBJ2-7; D gene uncertain. V gave up 2 bases and J gave up 6 bases, with 11 bases separating them. The CDR3 sequence is 13 residues long. Germline CDR1 and CDR2: LNHDA and SQIVND (reference sequence).

This clone has more than one count but fewer than ten. This chain joins TRBV5-4 and TRBJ2-7; D uncertain. CDR1 is SGHNT and CDR2 is YYREEE in the germline V gene (reference sequence). The CDR3 runs to 15 residues. V gave up 0 bases and J gave up 0 bases, with 10 bases separating them. CDR3 coding DNA: TGTGCCAGCAGCTTGGAGGTGCATAGCTCCTACGAGCAGTACTTC. This sequence encodes CASSLEVHSSYEQYF.

The chain couples TRBV6-5 to TRBJ2-3; 8 bases match TRBD1. After removal of 6 bases from V and 6 bases from J, the junction contained 5 bases not matched to a gene. The germline V gene has CDR1 MNHEY and CDR2 SVGAGI. The CDR3 runs 13 residues. The CDR3 spells CASRLTGVDTQYF. The CDR3 bases are TGTGCCAGCAGACTGACAGGGGTGGATACGCAGTATTTT.

V and J are TRBV5-6 and TRBJ1-6; 7 nucleotides align to TRBD1. With V trimmed by 10 bases and J by 4 bases, 8 bases remained unmatched. The CDR3 is 14 residues long. Per the germline V gene, CDR1 is SGHDT and CDR2 is YYEEEE. For the CDR3, the DNA is TGTGCCGGCATCGGGACAGATTATAATTCACCCCTCCACTTT. It codes for CAGIGTDYNSPLHF.

This clone was recorded only once. The rearrangement uses TRBV4-1 and TRBJ2-3, with 11 bases identical to TRBD1. Germline CDR1 reads MGHRA; CDR2 reads YSYEKL. J gave up 6 bases and V 4 bases, and 6 bases lay outside the gene matches. CDR3 size: 15 residues. The CDR3 reads CASSRRTGGSDTQYF. CDR3 sequence (DNA): TGCGCCAGCAGCCGGCGGACAGGGGGCTCGGATACGCAGTATTTT.

V is TRBV5-1 and J is TRBJ2-2; 8 bases map to TRBD2. After removal of 4 bases from V and 0 bases from J, the junction contained 11 bases not matched to a gene. The CDR3 totals 18 residues. Germline V gene sequence: CDR1 SGHRS, CDR2 YFSETQ. In nucleotides, the CDR3 is TGCGCCAGCAGCAACTGGGGTAGCGGGATCCCGAACACCGGGGAGCTGTTTTTT. It translates to CASSNWGSGIPNTGELFF.

Points on this clone: Additional DNA sequences in this sample encode the identical CDR3. V usage is TRBV29-1 and J usage is TRBJ2-7, with 7 nucleotides matching TRBD1. From germline, CDR1 is SQVTM and CDR2 ANQGSEA. V was pared by 4 bases and J by 6 bases, with 3 bases of the junction left unmatched. The CDR3 length is 11 residues. The chain's CDR3 is CSVGQGGEQYF. The CDR3 nucleotides read TGCAGCGTTGGACAGGGTGGCGAGCAGTACTTC.

V gene TRBV27 combines with J gene TRBJ1-3; a possible D gene is TRBD1 (6 bases). CDR3 size: 15 residues. The V and J ends lost 4 bases and 4 bases respectively, with 14 bases between them. CDR1 and CDR2 (germline): MNHEY, SMNVEV (reference sequence). In DNA form, the CDR3 reads TGTGCCAGCAGTTCGGGCAGGGGTTCCGGAAACACCATATATTTT. It specifies CASSSGRGSGNTIYF.

The V call is TRBV7-9, the J call TRBJ1-2, with unresolved D. The CDR3 has 14 residues. Per germline, CDR1 SEHNR and CDR2 FQNEAQ (reference sequence). V dropped 3 bases and J dropped 2 bases, with 10 bases sitting between them. The CDR3 DNA sequence: TGTGCCAGCAGCTTTCCAGGTCTCAACTATGGCTACACCTTC. This sequence encodes CASSFPGLNYGYTF. Together with reference TRBV7-9 and TRBJ1-2, the CDR3 gives the full variable domain: DTGVSQNPRHKITKRGQNVTFRCDPISEHNRLYWYRQTLGQGPEFLTYFQNEAQLEKSRLLSDRFSAERPKGSFSTLEIQRTEQGDSAMYLCASSFPGLNYGYTFGSGTRLTVV.

V usage is TRBV19 and J usage is TRBJ2-1; either TRBD1 or TRBD2 may fit D (6 bases each). Trimming cost V 7 bases and J 4 bases, with 14 bases left between them. From germline, CDR1 is LNHDA and CDR2 SQIVND (reference sequence). CDR3 length: 14 amino acids. The CDR3 DNA reads as TGTGCCAGTATGGGGGCGGGACCGTACAATGAGCAGTTCTTC. It codes for CASMGAGPYNEQFF.

The genes are TRBV7-2 and TRBJ1-6; 8 positions match TRBD1. In germline, CDR1 is SGHTA, CDR2 FQGNSA. J gave up 7 bases and V 6 bases, and 5 bases lay outside the gene matches. The CDR3 runs to 14 residues. The CDR3 protein is CASRDRVGNSPLHF. Written as DNA, the CDR3 is TGTGCCAGCAGGGACAGGGTAGGGAATTCACCCCTCCACTTT.

The chain uses TRBV14 and TRBJ2-5; D is possibly TRBD1 or TRBD2 (7 bases each). V lost 4 bases and J lost 8, with 17 bases in between. Looked up from germline, CDR1 is SGHDN and CDR2 is FVKESK. The CDR3 is 14 residues long. The CDR3 bases are TGTGCCAGCAGCCCGAGGGAGGGGGCGTCTACCCAGTACTTC. It specifies CASSPREGASTQYF.

The table lists this clone with a count of one. V usage is TRBV4-3 and J usage is TRBJ1-2; TRBD1 matches at 7 bases. The germline V gene has CDR1 LGHNA and CDR2 YSLEER. The CDR3 is made up of 16 amino acids. V shed 3 bases, J shed 5 bases, and the junction held 12 bases outside the gene matches. The CDR3 nucleotides are TGCGCCAGCAGCCAGGATTCGACAGGGATCAGTTATGGCTACACCTTC. Translated: CASSQDSTGISYGYTF.

Only a few counts were recorded for this clone. This chain uses TRBV7-3 with TRBJ1-1, with D tentatively TRBD1 (5 bases). The V gene's germline CDR1 is SGHTA and CDR2 FQGTGA. Trimming cost V 3 bases and J 6 bases, with 8 bases left between them. CDR3 length: 12 amino acids. The CDR3 loop reads CASSFQGAEAFF. The CDR3 DNA follows: TGTGCCAGCAGCTTCCAGGGTGCTGAAGCTTTCTTT. Combining the CDR3 with reference TRBV7-3 and TRBJ1-1 gives the whole variable domain GAGVSQTPSNKVTEKGKYVELRCDPISGHTALYWYRQSLGQGPEFLIYFQGTGAADDSGLPNDRFFAVRPEGSVSTLKIQRTERGDSAVYLCASSFQGAEAFFGQGTRLTVV.

V is TRBV5-1 and J is TRBJ1-1; 7 bases match TRBD1. Trimming took 4 bases from V and 3 from J; bases not matched to a gene: 12. Germline assignment: CDR1 SGHRS and CDR2 YFSETQ. This CDR3 region has 16 residues. The CDR3 reads CASSPGRTGWDTEAFF. The DNA of the CDR3 is TGCGCCAGCAGCCCAGGGAGGACAGGATGGGACACTGAAGCTTTCTTT.

This clone was seen a single time. V is TRBV30 and J is TRBJ1-1, with TRBD1 matching 10 bases. Trimming at V came to 4 bases and at J to 3 bases, leaving 5 bases not matched to a gene. The CDR3 runs to 14 residues. Per the germline V gene, CDR1 is GTSNPN and CDR2 is SVGIG (reference sequence). CDR3: CAWIGTGEDTEAFF. The CDR3 DNA reads as TGTGCCTGGATTGGGACAGGGGAGGACACTGAAGCTTTCTTT.

The chain recombines TRBV6-5 with TRBJ2-5; D is unclear. Germline V gene data show CDR1 as MNHEY and CDR2 as SVGAGI. V was pared by 0 bases and J by 0 bases, with 11 bases between. The CDR3 has 16 residues. The CDR3 DNA sequence: TGTGCCAGCAGTTACTCGAAACCCCAGTACCAAGAGACCCAGTACTTC. Protein sequence: CASSYSKPQYQETQYF.

This sequence joins TRBV6-5 and TRBJ1-2, with TRBD1 as a possible D gene (5 bases). The V gene lost 6 bases and the J gene lost 7 bases, with 21 bases spanning the gap. Germline CDR1 reads MNHEY; CDR2 reads SVGAGI. The CDR3 consists of 15 residues. The CDR3 nucleotides read TGTGCCAGCAGCACCGGGGCCCTCTCGTGGGGTGGCTACACCTTC. It yields the protein CASSTGALSWGGYTF.

The gene calls are TRBV7-2 and TRBJ2-2; TRBD2 matches at 7 bases. With 1 base clipped from V and 7 bases from J, the junction kept 12 bases outside the gene matches. The germline V gene has CDR1 SGHTA and CDR2 FQGNSA. The CDR3 totals 17 residues. CDR3 in amino acids: CASSLDPAGYENGELFF. DNA for the CDR3: TGTGCCAGCAGCTTAGATCCAGCGGGATATGAGAACGGGGAGCTGTTTTTT.

The chain uses TRBV19 and TRBJ1-5; D is perhaps TRBD1 (5 bases). The CDR3 contains 19 residues. The germline gives CDR1 LNHDA, CDR2 SQIVND (reference sequence). V was cut by 7 bases and J by 0 bases, with 25 bases left in between. The CDR3, as DNA: TGTGCCAGTACCCCCCTCGTGGACACGGACCCGTATAGCAATCAGCCCCAGCATTTT. Protein sequence: CASTPLVDTDPYSNQPQHF.